These 32 T cell receptor beta chains were sequenced from one sample in a study of T cell responses to AZD1222 COVID-19 vaccine. The method was immunoSEQ multiplex PCR; TCRdb's version includes in-frame clones alone and lacks a portion of them. The sample includes just over 60,000 clones, more than 70% seen only once; the top ten take 11% to 15%. The source material was peripheral blood, sampled on day 0 of AZD1222 vaccination. Source of these receptors: an adult in good health.

This clone has a handful of counts. This chain connects TRBV5-1 to TRBJ1-1; no clear D gene. V dropped 1 base and J dropped 4 bases, with 14 bases sitting between them. CDR1 and CDR2 from the germline V gene are SGHRS and YFSETQ. The CDR3 is 15 residues long. The CDR3 protein is CASSLLGGEGTEAFF. CDR3 nucleotides: TGCGCCAGCAGCTTGTTGGGTGGAGAGGGCACTGAAGCTTTCTTT.

The CDR3 sequence is CASSYLTSGVTYNEQFF. CDR3 coding DNA: TGTGCCAGCAGCTATCTCACTAGCGGGGTGACCTACAATGAGCAGTTCTTC. The V gene is TRBV27, the J gene TRBJ2-1; the match to TRBD2 covers 10 bases. The CDR3 has 17 amino acids. J was trimmed by 2 bases and V by 6 bases; bases with no gene match: 10. The germline V gene has CDR1 MNHEY and CDR2 SMNVEV (reference sequence).

This chain joins TRBV19 and TRBJ1-3; possible D gene TRBD1, 6 bases. Trimming left V 10 bases short and J 8 bases short, with 27 bases between. Germline CDR1 reads LNHDA; CDR2 reads SQIVND (reference sequence). The length of the CDR3 is 16 residues. The CDR3 here is CATSEGGRPDGDTIYF. The CDR3 coding sequence is TGTGCCACTTCTGAGGGGGGGCGCCCCGACGGAGACACCATATATTTT.

The V gene is TRBV5-6, the J gene TRBJ2-1; 7 nucleotides agree with TRBD1. Germline V CDR1 and CDR2: SGHDT, YYEEEE. V shed 4 bases and J 9 bases; nucleotides not matched to a gene: 10. The CDR3 is 14 amino acids. The CDR3 nucleotides read TGTGCCAGCAGCCGACAGGGTCCATTAATTGAGCAGTTCTTC. As protein: CASSRQGPLIEQFF.

The CDR3 sequence is CASSTTGSNQPQHF. Written as DNA, the CDR3 is TGTGCCAGCAGCACAACAGGTAGCAATCAGCCCCAGCATTTT. This chain uses TRBV6-5 with TRBJ1-5, with D possibly TRBD1 on 5 matching bases. Trimming removed 6 bases at V and 0 bases at J, with 9 bases between. Germline V gene lookup returns CDR1 MNHEY and CDR2 SVGAGI. CDR3 length: 14 residues.

This clone was observed once. The chain uses TRBV5-1 and TRBJ1-6, with 7 bases that match TRBD1. CDR1 is SGHRS and CDR2 is YFSETQ in the germline V gene. CDR3 length: 16 amino acids. Trimming at V came to 1 base and at J to 5 bases, leaving 6 bases not matched to a gene. DNA of the CDR3: TGCGCCAGCAGCTTGCAACCTGGACAGGATAATTCACCCCTCCACTTT. The encoded protein is CASSLQPGQDNSPLHF.

The count of this clone is one. The chain uses TRBV10-3 and TRBJ1-1, with D maybe TRBD1 (5 bases). Germline V CDR1 and CDR2: ENHRY, SYGVKD. The CDR3 is 12 residues long. With 3 bases removed from V and 5 bases from J, the gap between germline ends came to 7 bases. The CDR3 protein is CAISEGETEAFF. In DNA, the CDR3 is TGTGCCATCAGTGAAGGGGAGACTGAAGCTTTCTTT.

The chain employs TRBV6-5 and TRBJ1-5; 10 positions match TRBD1. Germline V lookup: CDR1 MNHEY, CDR2 SVGAGI. This CDR3 is 15 amino acids long. V was pared by 6 bases and J by 2 bases, with 4 bases of the junction left unmatched. Here the CDR3 DNA reads TGTGCCAGCAGCCGGGACAGGGGCGGCAATCAGCCCCAGCATTTT. It encodes CASSRDRGGNQPQHF.

The chain links TRBV6-1 to TRBJ2-5; 7 bases fit TRBD1. J lost 4 bases, V lost 1 base, and 9 bases had no gene match. The CDR3 extends over 16 amino acids. The germline gives CDR1 MNHNS, CDR2 SASEGT. The CDR3: CASSEVFQQGRETQYF. The CDR3 nucleotides are TGTGCCAGCAGTGAAGTTTTCCAACAGGGGAGAGAGACCCAGTACTTC.

The V gene is TRBV6-2 or TRBV6-3, the J gene TRBJ1-4, with 7 bases that match TRBD1. The CDR3 covers 13 residues. Germline assignment: CDR1 MNHEY and CDR2 SVGEGT. The J segment lost 8 bases and the V segment lost 5 bases, leaving 5 bases of the junction unmatched. As DNA, the CDR3 is TGTGCCAGCAGTCTGGGACAGCCGGAAAAACTGTTTTTT. The encoded protein is CASSLGQPEKLFF.

DNA of the CDR3: TGTGCCAGCAGCCAAGTAGGTGGGGCTGGGGAGACCCAGTACTTC. It codes for CASSQVGGAGETQYF. The rearrangement joins TRBV3-1 (or the pseudogene TRBV3-2) to TRBJ2-5, with a tentative D call TRBD1 (5 bases). Germline values: CDR1 LGHDT, CDR2 YNNKEL (reference sequence). The CDR3 consists of 15 residues. Trimming removed 1 base from V and 5 bases from J, with 14 bases in between.

The chain uses TRBV14 and TRBJ2-7; D perhaps matches TRBD1 (6 bases). V lost 2 bases to trimming and J lost 3 bases, with 11 bases between them. The length of the CDR3 is 14 residues. CDR1 and CDR2 (germline): SGHDN, FVKESK. The CDR3 here is CASSQRQEFYEQYF. DNA for the CDR3: TGTGCCAGCAGCCAAAGACAGGAGTTCTACGAGCAGTACTTC.

This chain uses TRBV14 with TRBJ2-1; TRBD2 aligns across 7 bases. The CDR3 is 16 amino acids. J was trimmed by 1 base and V by 3 bases; bases with no gene match: 6. Germline CDR1 SGHDN, CDR2 FVKESK. The CDR3 loop reads CASSHAGVGSYNEQFF. In nucleotides, the CDR3 is TGTGCCAGCAGCCACGCGGGAGTGGGGTCCTACAATGAGCAGTTCTTC. Variable domain in full (rest from reference TRBV14 and TRBJ2-1): EAGVTQFPSHSVIEKGQTVTLRCDPISGHDNLYWYRRVMGKEIKFLLHFVKESKQDESGMPNNRFLAERTGGTYSTLKVQPAELEDSGVYFCASSHAGVGSYNEQFFGPGTRLTVL.

The chain joins TRBV2 to TRBJ2-7; possible D gene TRBD1, 6 bases. Looked up from germline, CDR1 is SNHLY and CDR2 is FYNNEI. V was clipped by 7 bases and J by 4 bases, with 17 bases between them. The CDR3 contains 14 residues. Here the CDR3 reads CASTPWTESYEQYF. The CDR3 DNA sequence: TGTGCCAGCACGCCCTGGACAGAGTCGTACGAGCAGTACTTC.

The chain has TRBV27 and TRBJ2-7; TRBD1 matches at 8 bases. Germline loops: CDR1 MNHEY, CDR2 SMNVEV (reference sequence). J gave up 3 bases and V 5 bases, and 6 bases lay outside the gene matches. CDR3 length: 14 amino acids. The CDR3 sequence is CASSPTGAGYEQYF. The CDR3 DNA is TGTGCCAGCAGTCCGACAGGGGCTGGCTACGAGCAGTACTTC.

The chain is built from TRBV10-3 and TRBJ2-5; D is unclear. The V end lost 2 bases, the J end lost 5 bases, and 9 bases lay between the germline ends. This CDR3 comprises 13 residues. Germline V gives CDR1 ENHRY, CDR2 SYGVKD. CDR3 bases: TGTGCCATCAGTGAGCTGACCAAGGAGACCCAGTACTTC. Amino acid sequence: CAISELTKETQYF.

V usage is TRBV20-1 and J usage is TRBJ1-2; 9 nucleotides align to TRBD1. The germline gives CDR1 DFQATT, CDR2 SNEGSKA (reference sequence). This CDR3 contains 16 residues. V trimming: 3 bases; J trimming: 6 bases; junction bases outside the gene matches: 14. CDR3 amino acids: CSASSRGPGQGNGYTF. The CDR3 DNA reads TGCAGTGCTAGTTCACGGGGACCGGGACAGGGAAATGGCTACACCTTC.

On this clone: An end of the junction differs from the germline gene, which may be a read error. The chain combines TRBV27 with TRBJ2-7; the match to TRBD1 covers 8 bases. This CDR3 region has 14 residues. CDR1 is MNHEY, CDR2 SMNVEV, per germline (reference sequence). Here the CDR3 reads CASSLSGQVYEQYF. DNA for the CDR3: TGTGCCAGCAGCTTATCGGGACAGGTCTACGAGCAGTACTTC.

The chain employs TRBV27 and TRBJ2-1, with 7 bases that match TRBD1. The CDR3 length is 13 residues. The trim removed 6 bases at V and 6 bases at J, leaving 5 bases unmatched. Germline-derived CDR1 and CDR2 are MNHEY and SMNVEV (reference sequence). The DNA for the CDR3 is TGTGCCAGCAGCCGGGACAGACTCAATGAGCAGTTCTTC. This sequence encodes CASSRDRLNEQFF.

This clone came up a few times. This rearrangement joins TRBV19 to TRBJ1-1; D is unclear. The V gene's germline CDR1 is LNHDA and CDR2 SQIVND (reference sequence). This CDR3 is 13 amino acids long. V dropped 5 bases and J dropped 8 bases, with 15 bases sitting between them. The CDR3: CASSPDNGLEAFF. DNA of the CDR3: TGTGCCAGTAGTCCCGACAATGGGTTAGAAGCTTTCTTT.

V is TRBV7-3 and J is TRBJ1-1; a weak D match, TRBD1 (5 bases). Germline CDR1 and CDR2: SGHTA and FQGTGA. The V gene lost 0 bases and the J gene lost 5 bases, with 13 bases spanning the gap. This CDR3 is 15 amino acids long. The CDR3 DNA reads as TGTGCCAGCAGCTTAACTTTTGAGGGGAGGACTGAAGCTTTCTTT. It codes for CASSLTFEGRTEAFF.

The chain uses TRBV7-8 and TRBJ2-1; D is unresolved. There are 17 residues in the CDR3. The V gene's germline CDR1 is SGHVS and CDR2 FQNEAQ. Trimming removed 5 bases from V and 5 bases from J, with 22 bases in between. In DNA, the CDR3 is TGTGCCAGCAGCCCAGAGGCCGTCGAGGCCCCAGACAATGAGCAGTTCTTC. Translating it yields CASSPEAVEAPDNEQFF.

The chain has TRBV6-5 and TRBJ2-1, with TRBD2 identical over 10 bases. Germline CDR1 is MNHEY and CDR2 is SVGAGI. Germline trimming cut 2 bases from V and 8 bases from J; bases unmatched to any gene: 6. There are 15 residues in the CDR3. The CDR3 protein is CASSYERGGVYEQFF. The CDR3 DNA follows: TGTGCCAGCAGTTACGAGCGGGGGGGCGTTTATGAGCAGTTCTTC.

J is TRBJ2-1 and V is TRBV19; D not resolved. Germline V gives CDR1 LNHDA, CDR2 SQIVND (reference sequence). The CDR3 contains 12 residues. V was shortened by 5 bases and J by 10 bases, with 12 bases between the two germline ends. This chain's CDR3 is CASSVGWAEQFF. The CDR3 nucleotides are TGTGCCAGTAGTGTGGGCTGGGCCGAGCAGTTCTTC. The whole variable domain, remainder taken from reference TRBV19 and TRBJ2-1, is DGGITQSPKYLFRKEGQNVTLSCEQNLNHDAMYWYRQDPGQGLRLIYYSQIVNDFQKGDIAEGYSVSREKKESFPLTVTSAQKNPTAFYLCASSVGWAEQFFGPGTRLTVL.

This chain connects TRBV18 to TRBJ1-4; D gene ambiguous. Germline CDR1 reads KGHSH; CDR2 reads LQKENI. CDR3 length equals 13 residues. V lost 8 bases and J lost 8, with 15 bases in between. The CDR3 bases are TGTGCCAGCCAACTGGCCCGGGAAGAAAAACTGTTTTTT. As protein: CASQLAREEKLFF. The full variable domain, with the rest looked up from reference TRBV18 and TRBJ1-4, is NAGVMQNPRHLVRRRGQEARLRCSPMKGHSHVYWYRQLPEEGLKFMVYLQKENIIDESGMPKERFSAEFPKEGPSILRIQQVVRGDSAAYFCASQLAREEKLFFGSGTQLSVL.

The chain recombines TRBV6-6 with TRBJ2-7; 11 nucleotides match TRBD2. The CDR3 length is 16 residues. Germline V gene lookup returns CDR1 MNHNY and CDR2 SVGAGI (reference sequence). Germline trimming cut 7 bases from V and 3 bases from J; bases unmatched to any gene: 11. DNA for the CDR3: TGTGCCAGCACCAAGGGTGGGGGGACTAGCGGCTACGAGCAGTACTTC. Translated, it gives CASTKGGGTSGYEQYF.

The chain couples TRBV7-3 to TRBJ1-2; unclear D gene. V was trimmed by 4 bases and J by 8 bases, leaving 14 bases between them. This CDR3 contains 13 residues. CDR1 and CDR2 from the germline V gene are SGHTA and FQGTGA. The CDR3: CASSSGPREGYTF. CDR3 nucleotide sequence: TGTGCCAGCAGCTCCGGACCTCGTGAGGGCTACACCTTC. Full variable domain (missing parts from reference TRBV7-3 and TRBJ1-2): GAGVSQTPSNKVTEKGKYVELRCDPISGHTALYWYRQSLGQGPEFLIYFQGTGAADDSGLPNDRFFAVRPEGSVSTLKIQRTERGDSAVYLCASSSGPREGYTFGSGTRLTVV.

This clone was seen at least ten times. The V gene is TRBV12-3 or TRBV12-4, the J gene TRBJ2-5; no definite D call. The CDR3 has 13 amino acids. V gave up 2 bases and J gave up 0 bases, with 4 bases separating them. This chain's CDR3 is CASSLYNQETQYF. As DNA, the CDR3 is TGTGCCAGCAGTTTATATAACCAAGAGACCCAGTACTTC.

CDR3 sequence (DNA): TGTGCCAGCAGTTTGAACAGGGTCGAGCAGTACTTC. Residues: CASSLNRVEQYF. The chain links TRBV12-3 or TRBV12-4 to TRBJ2-7; D is possibly TRBD1 (6 bases). Trimming removed 3 bases from V and 6 bases from J, with 9 bases in between. The CDR3 contains 12 residues.

This clone was detected only a few times. V usage is TRBV9 and J usage is TRBJ1-1; D not certain. Germline V CDR1 and CDR2: SGDLS, YYNGEE. Deletions cut 0 bases from V and 0 bases from J, with 6 bases between. The CDR3 loop spans 14 amino acids. This CDR3 is CASSVGTVNTEAFF. The CDR3 DNA is TGTGCCAGCAGCGTAGGGACGGTGAACACTGAAGCTTTCTTT. The whole variable domain, remainder taken from reference TRBV9 and TRBJ1-1, is DSGVTQTPKHLITATGQRVTLRCSPRSGDLSVYWYQQSLDQGLQFLIQYYNGEERAKGNILERFSAQQFPDLHSELNLSSLELGDSALYFCASSVGTVNTEAFFGQGTRLTVV.

This chain links TRBV19 with TRBJ2-3; D might be TRBD2 (5 bases). Germline V gene data show CDR1 as LNHDA and CDR2 as SQIVND (reference sequence). Trimming pared 1 base from V and 8 bases from J, leaving 28 bases between. The CDR3 is made up of 19 amino acids. CDR3 region: CASSIAPPHWSNLEGTQYF. Here the CDR3 DNA reads TGTGCCAGTAGTATAGCCCCCCCACATTGGAGCAATCTTGAGGGTACGCAGTATTTT.

The chain uses TRBV10-3 and TRBJ1-6; D not resolved. CDR3 length equals 17 residues. V was shortened by 0 bases and J by 7 bases, with 16 bases between the two germline ends. CDR1 ENHRY and CDR2 SYGVKD come from the germline V gene. CDR3 residues: CAISESNVGARNSPLHF. The DNA of the CDR3 is TGTGCCATCAGTGAGTCGAATGTGGGAGCTAGGAATTCACCCCTCCACTTT.